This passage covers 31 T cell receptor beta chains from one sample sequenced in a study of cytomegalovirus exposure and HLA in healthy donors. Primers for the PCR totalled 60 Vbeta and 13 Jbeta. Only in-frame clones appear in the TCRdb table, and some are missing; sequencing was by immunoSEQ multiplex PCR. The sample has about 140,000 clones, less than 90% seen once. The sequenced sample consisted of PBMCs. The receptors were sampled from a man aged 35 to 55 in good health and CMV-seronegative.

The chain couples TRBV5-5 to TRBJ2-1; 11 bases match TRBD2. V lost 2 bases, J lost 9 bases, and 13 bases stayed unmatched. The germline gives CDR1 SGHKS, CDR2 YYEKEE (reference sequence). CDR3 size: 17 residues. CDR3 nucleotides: TGTGCCAGCAGCTTAACTTCCTTAATAGCGGGGGGGCGTGAGCAGTTCTTC. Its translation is CASSLTSLIAGGREQFF.

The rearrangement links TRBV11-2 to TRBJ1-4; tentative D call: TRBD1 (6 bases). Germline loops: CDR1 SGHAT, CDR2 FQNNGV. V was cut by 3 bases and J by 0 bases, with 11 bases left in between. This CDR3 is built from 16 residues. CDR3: CASSFGQRATNEKLFF. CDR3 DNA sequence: TGTGCCAGCAGCTTTGGACAGCGTGCAACTAATGAAAAACTGTTTTTT.

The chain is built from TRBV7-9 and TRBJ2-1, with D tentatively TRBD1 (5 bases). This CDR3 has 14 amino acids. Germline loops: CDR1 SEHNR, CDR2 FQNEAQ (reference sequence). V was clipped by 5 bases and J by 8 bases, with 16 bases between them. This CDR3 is CASSLISRAHEQFF. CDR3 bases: TGTGCCAGCAGCCTAATCAGCAGGGCCCATGAGCAGTTCTTC.

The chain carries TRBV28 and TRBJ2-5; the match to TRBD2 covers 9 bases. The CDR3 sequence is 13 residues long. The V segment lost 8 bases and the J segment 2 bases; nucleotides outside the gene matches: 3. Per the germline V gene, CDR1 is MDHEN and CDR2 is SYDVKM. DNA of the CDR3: TGTGCCAGCGGCGGGGGGGGGCAAGAGACCCAGTACTTC. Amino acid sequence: CASGGGGQETQYF.

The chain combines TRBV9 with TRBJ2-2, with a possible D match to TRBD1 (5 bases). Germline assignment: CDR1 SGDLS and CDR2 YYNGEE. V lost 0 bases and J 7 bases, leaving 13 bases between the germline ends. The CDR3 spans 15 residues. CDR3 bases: TGTGCCAGCAGCGTAGCCCCCAGGGTCGACGGGGAGCTGTTTTTT. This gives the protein CASSVAPRVDGELFF.

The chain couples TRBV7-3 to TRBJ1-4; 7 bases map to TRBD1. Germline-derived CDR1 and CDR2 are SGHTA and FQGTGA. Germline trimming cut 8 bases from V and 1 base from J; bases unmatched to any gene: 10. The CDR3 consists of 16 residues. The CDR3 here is CASVEGADQTNEKLFF. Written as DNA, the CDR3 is TGTGCCAGCGTTGAGGGGGCAGACCAAACTAATGAAAAACTGTTTTTT.

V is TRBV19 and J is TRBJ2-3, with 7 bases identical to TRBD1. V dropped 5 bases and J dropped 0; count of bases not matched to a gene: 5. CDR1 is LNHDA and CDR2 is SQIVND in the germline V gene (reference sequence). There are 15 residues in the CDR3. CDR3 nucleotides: TGTGCCAGTAGTGCACAGGGGCTAAGCACAGATACGCAGTATTTT. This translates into CASSAQGLSTDTQYF.

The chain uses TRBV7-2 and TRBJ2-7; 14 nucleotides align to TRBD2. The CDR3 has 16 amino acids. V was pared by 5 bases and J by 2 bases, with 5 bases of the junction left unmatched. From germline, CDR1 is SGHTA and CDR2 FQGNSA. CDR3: CASSRLAGGTPYEQYF. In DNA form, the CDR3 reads TGTGCCAGCAGCAGACTAGCGGGGGGGACCCCCTACGAGCAGTACTTC.

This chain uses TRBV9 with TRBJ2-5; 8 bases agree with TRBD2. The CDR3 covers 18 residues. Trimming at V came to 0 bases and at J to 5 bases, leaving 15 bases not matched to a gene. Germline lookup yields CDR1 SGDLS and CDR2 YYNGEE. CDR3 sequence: CASSVGVSGEVSGETQYF. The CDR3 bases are TGTGCCAGCAGCGTAGGGGTTAGCGGGGAGGTTAGTGGTGAGACCCAGTACTTC.

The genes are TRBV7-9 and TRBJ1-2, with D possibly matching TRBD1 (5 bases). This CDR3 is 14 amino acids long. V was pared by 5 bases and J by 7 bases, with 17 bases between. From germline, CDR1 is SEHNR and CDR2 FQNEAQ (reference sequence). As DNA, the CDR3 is TGTGCCAGCAGCCCTTATATGGGGGACTTTGGCTACACCTTC. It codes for CASSPYMGDFGYTF.

In nucleotides, the CDR3 is TGTGCCAGCAGCGGGGCAGGGGGCGGCAATCAGCCCCAGCATTTT. Translation gives CASSGAGGGNQPQHF. This chain connects TRBV5-6 to TRBJ1-5; 8 bases match TRBD1. The CDR3 is 15 residues long. Per the germline V gene, CDR1 is SGHDT and CDR2 is YYEEEE. J gave up 2 bases and V 4 bases, and 5 bases lay outside the gene matches.

The CDR3 bases are TGTGCCAGCAGTCTACCTGCGACGCGGAATGAGCAGTTCTTC. Protein sequence: CASSLPATRNEQFF. This chain connects TRBV28 to TRBJ2-1; no definite D call. This CDR3 comprises 14 residues. Germline V CDR1 and CDR2: MDHEN, SYDVKM. Between the trimmed V and J ends, which lost 5 bases and 7 bases, there was a span of 15 bases.

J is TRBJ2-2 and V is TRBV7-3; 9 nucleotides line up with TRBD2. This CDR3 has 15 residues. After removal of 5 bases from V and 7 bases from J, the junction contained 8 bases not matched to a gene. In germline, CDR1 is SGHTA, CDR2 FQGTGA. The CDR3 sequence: CASSPRASGNGELFF. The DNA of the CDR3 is TGTGCCAGCAGCCCCCGGGCTAGCGGGAACGGGGAGCTGTTTTTT.

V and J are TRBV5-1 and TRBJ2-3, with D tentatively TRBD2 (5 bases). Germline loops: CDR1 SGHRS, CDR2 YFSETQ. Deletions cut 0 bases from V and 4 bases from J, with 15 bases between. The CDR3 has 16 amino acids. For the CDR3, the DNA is TGCGCCAGCAGCTTGGCCCGGACGCCGAGGGCAGATACGCAGTATTTT. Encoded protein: CASSLARTPRADTQYF.

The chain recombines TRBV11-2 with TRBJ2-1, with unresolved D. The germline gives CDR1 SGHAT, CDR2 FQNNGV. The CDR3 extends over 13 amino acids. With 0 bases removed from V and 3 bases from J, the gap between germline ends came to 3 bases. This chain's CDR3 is CASSLELYNEQFF. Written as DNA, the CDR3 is TGTGCCAGCAGCTTAGAACTCTACAATGAGCAGTTCTTC. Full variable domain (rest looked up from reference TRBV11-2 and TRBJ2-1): EAGVAQSPRYKIIEKRQSVAFWCNPISGHATLYWYQQILGQGPKLLIQFQNNGVVDDSQLPKDRFSAERLKGVDSTLKIQPAKLEDSAVYLCASSLELYNEQFFGPGTRLTVL.

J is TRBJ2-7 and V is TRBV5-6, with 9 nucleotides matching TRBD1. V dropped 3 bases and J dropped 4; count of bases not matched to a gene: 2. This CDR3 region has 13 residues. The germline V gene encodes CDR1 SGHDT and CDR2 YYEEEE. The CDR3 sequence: CASSSGQGYEQYF. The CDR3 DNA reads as TGTGCCAGCAGCTCGGGACAGGGATACGAGCAGTACTTC.

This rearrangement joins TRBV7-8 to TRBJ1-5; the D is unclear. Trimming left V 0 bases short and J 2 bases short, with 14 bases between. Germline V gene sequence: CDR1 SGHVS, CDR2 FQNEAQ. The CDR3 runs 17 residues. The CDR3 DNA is TGTGCCAGCAGCTTAGCGCTGTCACCCGGGGGCAATCAGCCCCAGCATTTT. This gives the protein CASSLALSPGGNQPQHF.

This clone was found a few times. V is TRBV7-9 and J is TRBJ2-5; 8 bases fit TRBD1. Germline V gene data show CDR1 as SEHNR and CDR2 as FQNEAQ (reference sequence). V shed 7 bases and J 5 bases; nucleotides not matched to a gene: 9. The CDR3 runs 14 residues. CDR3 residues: CASTEQGAAETQYF. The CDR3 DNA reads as TGTGCCAGCACCGAGCAGGGGGCGGCGGAGACCCAGTACTTC.

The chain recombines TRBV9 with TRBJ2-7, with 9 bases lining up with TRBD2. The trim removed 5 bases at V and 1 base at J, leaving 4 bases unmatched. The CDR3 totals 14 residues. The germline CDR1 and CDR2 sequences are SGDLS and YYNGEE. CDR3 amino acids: CASRPSGTSYEQYF. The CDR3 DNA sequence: TGTGCCAGCAGACCTAGCGGGACTTCCTACGAGCAGTACTTC.

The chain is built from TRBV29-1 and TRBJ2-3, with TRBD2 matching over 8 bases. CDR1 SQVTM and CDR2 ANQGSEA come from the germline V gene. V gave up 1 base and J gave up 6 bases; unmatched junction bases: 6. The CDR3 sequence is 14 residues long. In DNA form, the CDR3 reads TGCAGCGTTGAAGGAGCGGGGGAACCCGATACGCAGTATTTT. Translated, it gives CSVEGAGEPDTQYF.

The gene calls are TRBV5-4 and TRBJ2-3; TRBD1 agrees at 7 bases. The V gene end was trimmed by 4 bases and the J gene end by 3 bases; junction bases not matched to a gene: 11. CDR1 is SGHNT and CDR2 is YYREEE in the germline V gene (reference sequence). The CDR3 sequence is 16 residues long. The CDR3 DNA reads TGTGCCAGCAGCCTGGCCGGGACAGAGATAACAGATACGCAGTATTTT. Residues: CASSLAGTEITDTQYF.

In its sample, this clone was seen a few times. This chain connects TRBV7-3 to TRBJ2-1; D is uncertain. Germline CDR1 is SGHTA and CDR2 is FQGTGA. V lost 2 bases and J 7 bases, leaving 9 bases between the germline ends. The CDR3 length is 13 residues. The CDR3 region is CASSLASENEQFF. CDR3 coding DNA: TGTGCCAGCAGCTTAGCGTCGGAGAATGAGCAGTTCTTC.

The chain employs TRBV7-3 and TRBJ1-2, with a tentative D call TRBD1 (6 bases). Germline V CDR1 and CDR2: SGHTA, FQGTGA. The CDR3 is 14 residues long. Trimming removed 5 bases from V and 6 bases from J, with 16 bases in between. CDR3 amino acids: CASSLSGQGNGYTF. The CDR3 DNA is TGTGCCAGCAGCCTGTCTGGGCAGGGGAATGGCTACACCTTC.

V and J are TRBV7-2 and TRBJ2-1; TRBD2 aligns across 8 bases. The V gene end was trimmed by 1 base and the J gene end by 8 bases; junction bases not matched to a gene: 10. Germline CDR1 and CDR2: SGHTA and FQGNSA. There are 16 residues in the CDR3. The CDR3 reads CASSLDTGRALDEQFF. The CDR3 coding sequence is TGTGCCAGCAGCTTAGATACCGGGAGGGCCCTCGATGAGCAGTTCTTC.

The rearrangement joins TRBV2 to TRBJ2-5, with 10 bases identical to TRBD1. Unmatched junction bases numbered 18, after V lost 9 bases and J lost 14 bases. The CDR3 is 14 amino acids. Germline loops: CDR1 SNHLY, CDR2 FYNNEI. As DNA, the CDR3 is TGTGCCAGTGGAGCCGGGACAGGGGCGACCAAACCATACTTC. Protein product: CASGAGTGATKPYF.

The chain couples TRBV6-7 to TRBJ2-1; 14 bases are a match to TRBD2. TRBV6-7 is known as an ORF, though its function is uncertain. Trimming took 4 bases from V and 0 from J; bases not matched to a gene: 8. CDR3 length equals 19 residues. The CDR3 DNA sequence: TGTGCCAGCAGTTGCGGACTAGCGGGGGGACAGAGCTCCTACAATGAGCAGTTCTTC. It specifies CASSCGLAGGQSSYNEQFF.

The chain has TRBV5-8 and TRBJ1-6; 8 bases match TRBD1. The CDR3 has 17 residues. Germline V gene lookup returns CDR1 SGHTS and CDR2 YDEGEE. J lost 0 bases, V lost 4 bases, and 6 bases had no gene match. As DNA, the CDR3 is TGTGCCAGCAGCCCGCGGACAGGGAGCTCCTATAATTCACCCCTCCACTTT. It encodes CASSPRTGSSYNSPLHF.

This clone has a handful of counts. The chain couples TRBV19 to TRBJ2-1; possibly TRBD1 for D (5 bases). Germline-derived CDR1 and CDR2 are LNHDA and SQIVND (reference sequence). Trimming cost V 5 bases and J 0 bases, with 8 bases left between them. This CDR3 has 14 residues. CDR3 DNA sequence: TGTGCCAGTAGTGTGGACACCTCCTACAATGAGCAGTTCTTC. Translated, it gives CASSVDTSYNEQFF.

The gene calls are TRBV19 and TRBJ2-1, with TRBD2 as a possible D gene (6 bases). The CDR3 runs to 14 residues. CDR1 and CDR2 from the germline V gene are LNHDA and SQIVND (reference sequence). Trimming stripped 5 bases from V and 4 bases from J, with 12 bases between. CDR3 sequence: CASSVGGVYNEQFF. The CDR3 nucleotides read TGTGCCAGTAGTGTGGGCGGGGTTTACAATGAGCAGTTCTTC.

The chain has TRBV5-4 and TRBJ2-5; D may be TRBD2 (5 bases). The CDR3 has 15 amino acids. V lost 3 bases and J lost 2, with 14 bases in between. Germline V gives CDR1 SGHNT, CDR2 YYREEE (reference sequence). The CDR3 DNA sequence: TGTGCCAGCAGCTCTCCAGGAGGCCGGCAAGAGACCCAGTACTTC. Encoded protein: CASSSPGGRQETQYF.

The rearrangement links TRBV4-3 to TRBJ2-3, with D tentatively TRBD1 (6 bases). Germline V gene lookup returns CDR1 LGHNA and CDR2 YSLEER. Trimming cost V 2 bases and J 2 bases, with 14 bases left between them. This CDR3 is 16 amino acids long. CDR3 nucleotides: TGCGCCAGCAGCCAATTCGGACAGTTACCCACAGATACGCAGTATTTT. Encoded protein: CASSQFGQLPTDTQYF.